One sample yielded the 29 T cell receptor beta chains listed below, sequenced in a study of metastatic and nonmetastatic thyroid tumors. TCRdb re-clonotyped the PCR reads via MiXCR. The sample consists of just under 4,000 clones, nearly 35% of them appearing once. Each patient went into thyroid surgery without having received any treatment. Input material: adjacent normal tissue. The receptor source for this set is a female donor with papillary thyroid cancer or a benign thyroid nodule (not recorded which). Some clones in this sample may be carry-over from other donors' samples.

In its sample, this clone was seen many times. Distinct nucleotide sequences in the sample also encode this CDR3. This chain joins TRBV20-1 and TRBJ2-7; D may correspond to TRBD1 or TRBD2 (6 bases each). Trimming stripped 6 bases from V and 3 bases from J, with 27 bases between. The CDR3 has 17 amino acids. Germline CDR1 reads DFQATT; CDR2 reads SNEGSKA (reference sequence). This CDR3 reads CSARGGTRTSEGYEQYF. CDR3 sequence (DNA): TGCAGTGCCCGAGGGGGGACAAGGACATCCGAGGGCTACGAGCAGTACTTC.

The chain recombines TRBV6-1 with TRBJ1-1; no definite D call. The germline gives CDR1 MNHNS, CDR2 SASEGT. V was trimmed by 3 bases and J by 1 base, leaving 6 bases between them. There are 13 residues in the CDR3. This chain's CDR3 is CASSEYRNTEAFF. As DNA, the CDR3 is TGTGCCAGCAGTGAGTATAGGAACACTGAAGCTTTCTTT.

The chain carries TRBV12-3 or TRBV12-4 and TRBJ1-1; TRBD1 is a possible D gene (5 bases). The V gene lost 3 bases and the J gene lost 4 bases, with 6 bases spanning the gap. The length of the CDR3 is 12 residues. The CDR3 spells CASSFGTTEAFF. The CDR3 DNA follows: TGTGCCAGCAGTTTTGGGACCACTGAAGCTTTCTTT.

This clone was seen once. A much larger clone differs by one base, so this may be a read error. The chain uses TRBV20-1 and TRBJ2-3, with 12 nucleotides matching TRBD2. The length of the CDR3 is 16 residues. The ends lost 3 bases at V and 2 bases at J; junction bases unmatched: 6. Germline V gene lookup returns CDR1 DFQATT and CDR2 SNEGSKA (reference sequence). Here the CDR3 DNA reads TGCAGTGCTAGCTCTAGACTAGCGGGAGACACAGATACGCAGTATTTT. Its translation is CSASSRLAGDTDTQYF.

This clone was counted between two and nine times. The CDR3 here is CASSEGQGADTQYF. The CDR3 DNA reads TGTGCCAGCAGTGAAGGACAGGGGGCAGATACGCAGTATTTT. The chain links TRBV6-4 to TRBJ2-3; 10 positions match TRBD1. The CDR3 is made up of 14 amino acids. Germline V gene lookup returns CDR1 MRHNA and CDR2 SNTAGT. The junction had 1 base not matched to a gene; V was cut back by 3 bases and J by 4 bases.

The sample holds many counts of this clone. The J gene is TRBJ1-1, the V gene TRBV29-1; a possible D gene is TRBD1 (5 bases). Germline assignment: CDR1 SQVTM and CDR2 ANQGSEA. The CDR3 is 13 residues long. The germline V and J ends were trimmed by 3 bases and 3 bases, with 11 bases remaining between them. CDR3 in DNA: TGCAGCGTTGATCGGGGGTGGGACACTGAAGCTTTCTTT. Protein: CSVDRGWDTEAFF.

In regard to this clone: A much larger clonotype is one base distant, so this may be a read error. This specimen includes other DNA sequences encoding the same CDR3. The CDR3 nucleotides read TGTGCCAGCAGCTTGGTTGGAGCGGTCACCGGGGAGCTGTTTTTT. It encodes CASSLVGAVTGELFF. The chain couples TRBV7-2 to TRBJ2-2; tentative D call: TRBD2 (5 bases). The CDR3 is 15 residues long. CDR1 is SGHTA and CDR2 is FQGNSA in the germline V gene. Trimming pared 3 bases from V and 4 bases from J, leaving 12 bases between.

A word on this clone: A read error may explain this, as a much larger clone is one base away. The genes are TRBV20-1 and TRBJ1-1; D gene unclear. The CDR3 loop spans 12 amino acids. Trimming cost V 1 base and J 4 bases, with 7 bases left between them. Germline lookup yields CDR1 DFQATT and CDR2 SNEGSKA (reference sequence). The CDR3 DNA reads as TGCAGTGCTAGAGGAGGGAGCACTGAAGCTTTCTTT. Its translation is CSARGGSTEAFF.

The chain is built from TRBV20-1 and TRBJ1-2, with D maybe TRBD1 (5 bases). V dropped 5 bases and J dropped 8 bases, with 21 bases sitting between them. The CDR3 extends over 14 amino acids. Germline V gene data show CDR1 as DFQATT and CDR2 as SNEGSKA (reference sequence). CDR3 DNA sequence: TGCAGTGCTCACCGGGACCAGATCCAGAAGGGCTACACCTTC. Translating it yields CSAHRDQIQKGYTF.

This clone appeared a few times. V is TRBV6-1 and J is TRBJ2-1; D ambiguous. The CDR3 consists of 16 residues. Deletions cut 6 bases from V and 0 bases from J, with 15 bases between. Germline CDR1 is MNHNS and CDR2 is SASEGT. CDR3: CASSPSDGSSYNEQFF. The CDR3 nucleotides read TGTGCCAGCAGCCCAAGCGACGGGTCCTCCTACAATGAGCAGTTCTTC.

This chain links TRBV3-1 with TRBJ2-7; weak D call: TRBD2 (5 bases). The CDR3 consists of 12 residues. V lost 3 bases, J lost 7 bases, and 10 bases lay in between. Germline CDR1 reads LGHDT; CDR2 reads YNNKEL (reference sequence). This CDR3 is CASSQTTGEQYF. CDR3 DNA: TGTGCCAGCAGCCAGACTACCGGGGAGCAGTACTTC.

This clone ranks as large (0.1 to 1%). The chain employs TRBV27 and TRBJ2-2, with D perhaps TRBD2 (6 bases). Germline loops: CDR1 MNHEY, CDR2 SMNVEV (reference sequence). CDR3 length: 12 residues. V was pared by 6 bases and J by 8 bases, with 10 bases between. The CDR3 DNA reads TGTGCCAGCAGCCCGGGAGCAGGGGAGCTGTTTTTT. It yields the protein CASSPGAGELFF.

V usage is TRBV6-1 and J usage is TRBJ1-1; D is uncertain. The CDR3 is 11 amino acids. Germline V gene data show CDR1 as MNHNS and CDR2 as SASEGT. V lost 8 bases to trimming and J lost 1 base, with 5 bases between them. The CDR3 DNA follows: TGTGCCAGCCTCAGGAACACTGAAGCTTTCTTT. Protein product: CASLRNTEAFF.

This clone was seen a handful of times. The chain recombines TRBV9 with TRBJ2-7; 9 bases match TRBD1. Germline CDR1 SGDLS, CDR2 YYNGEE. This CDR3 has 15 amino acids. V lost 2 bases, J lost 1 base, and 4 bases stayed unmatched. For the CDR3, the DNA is TGTGCCAGCAGCGTTGAAGGACAGGGGTCCTACGAGCAGTACTTC. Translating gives CASSVEGQGSYEQYF.

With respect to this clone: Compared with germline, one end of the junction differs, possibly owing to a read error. CDR3 amino acids: CASSLLNYNEHFF. The CDR3 bases are TGTGCCAGCAGCTTATTGAATTACAATGAGCACTTCTTC. The gene calls are TRBV11-3 and TRBJ2-1; D is unresolved. The length of the CDR3 is 13 residues. Per the germline V gene, CDR1 is SGHNT and CDR2 is YENEEA. Supplemented by reference TRBV11-3 and TRBJ2-1, the full variable domain reads EAGVVQSPRYKIIEKKQPVAFWCNPISGHNTLYWYLQNLGQGPELLIRYENEEAVDDSQLPKDRFSAERLKGVDSTLKIQPAELGDSAVYLCASSLLNYNEHFFGPGTRLTVL.

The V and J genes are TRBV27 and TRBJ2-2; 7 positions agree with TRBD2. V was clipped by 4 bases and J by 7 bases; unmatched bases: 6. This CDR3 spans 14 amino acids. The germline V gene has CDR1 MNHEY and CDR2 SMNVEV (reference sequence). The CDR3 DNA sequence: TGTGCCAGCAGTTGGAGATCGGGGGGCGGGGAGCTGTTTTTT. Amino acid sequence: CASSWRSGGGELFF.

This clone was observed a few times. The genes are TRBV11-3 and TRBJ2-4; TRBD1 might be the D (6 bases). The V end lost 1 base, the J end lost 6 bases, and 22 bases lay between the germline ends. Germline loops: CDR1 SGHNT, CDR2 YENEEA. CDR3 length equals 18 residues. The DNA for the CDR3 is TGTGCCAGCAGCTTAGCCCTCGTTTCTTATTCGACAGGAAACATTCAGTACTTC. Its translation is CASSLALVSYSTGNIQYF.

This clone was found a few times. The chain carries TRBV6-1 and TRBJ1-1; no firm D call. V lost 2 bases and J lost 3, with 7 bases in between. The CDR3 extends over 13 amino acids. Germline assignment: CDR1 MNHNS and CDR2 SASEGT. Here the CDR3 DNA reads TGTGCCAGCAGTGAATTATGGGACACTGAAGCTTTCTTT. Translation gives CASSELWDTEAFF.

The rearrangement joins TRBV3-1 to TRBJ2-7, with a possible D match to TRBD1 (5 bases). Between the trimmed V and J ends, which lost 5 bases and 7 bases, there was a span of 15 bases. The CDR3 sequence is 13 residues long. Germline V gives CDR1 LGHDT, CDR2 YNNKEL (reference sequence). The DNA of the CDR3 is TGTGCCAGCAGCTCAGGGTTAGTTGGTGAGCAGTACTTC. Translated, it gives CASSSGLVGEQYF.

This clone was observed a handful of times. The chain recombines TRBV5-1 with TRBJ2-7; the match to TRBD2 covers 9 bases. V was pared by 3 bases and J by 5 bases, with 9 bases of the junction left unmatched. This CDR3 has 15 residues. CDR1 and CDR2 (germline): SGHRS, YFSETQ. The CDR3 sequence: CASSSTSGGSNEQYF. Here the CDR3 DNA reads TGCGCCAGCAGCTCGACTAGCGGAGGGTCGAACGAGCAGTACTTC. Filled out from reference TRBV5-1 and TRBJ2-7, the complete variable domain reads KAGVTQTPRYLIKTRGQQVTLSCSPISGHRSVSWYQQTPGQGLQFLFEYFSETQRNKGNFPGRFSGRQFSNSRSEMNVSTLELGDSALYLCASSSTSGGSNEQYFGPGTRLTVT.

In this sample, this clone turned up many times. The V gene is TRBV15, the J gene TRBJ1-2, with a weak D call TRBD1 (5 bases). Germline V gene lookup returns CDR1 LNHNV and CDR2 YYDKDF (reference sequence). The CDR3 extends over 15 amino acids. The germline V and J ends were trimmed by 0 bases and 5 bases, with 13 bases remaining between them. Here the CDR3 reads CATSRDREGAYGYTF. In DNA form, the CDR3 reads TGTGCCACCAGCAGAGATCGAGAAGGGGCTTATGGCTACACCTTC.

The CDR3 protein is CASSTEVGELFF. CDR3 nucleotide sequence: TGTGCCAGCTCAACGGAAGTGGGGGAGCTGTTTTTT. J is TRBJ2-2 and V is TRBV18; D is uncertain. The CDR3 totals 12 residues. The V gene's germline CDR1 is KGHSH and CDR2 LQKENI. The V end lost 5 bases, the J end lost 8 bases, and 9 bases lay between the germline ends.

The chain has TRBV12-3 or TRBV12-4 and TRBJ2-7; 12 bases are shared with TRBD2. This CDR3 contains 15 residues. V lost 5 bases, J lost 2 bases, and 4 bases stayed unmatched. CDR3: CASSLRTSGTYEQYF. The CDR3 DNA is TGTGCCAGCAGTCTCCGGACTAGCGGGACCTACGAGCAGTACTTC.

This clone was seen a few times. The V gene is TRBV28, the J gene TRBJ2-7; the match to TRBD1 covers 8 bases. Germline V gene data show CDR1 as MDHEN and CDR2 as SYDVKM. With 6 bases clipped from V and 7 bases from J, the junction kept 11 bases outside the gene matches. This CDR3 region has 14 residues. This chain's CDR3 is CASRPSRGLREQYF. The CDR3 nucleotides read TGTGCCAGCAGACCATCCAGGGGGCTGCGAGAGCAGTACTTC.

In DNA, the CDR3 is TGCAGTGCTCCCCTATGGGCAGATACGCAGTATTTT. It yields the protein CSAPLWADTQYF. V usage is TRBV20-1 and J usage is TRBJ2-3; D remains ambiguous. The CDR3 consists of 12 residues. The V gene's germline CDR1 is DFQATT and CDR2 SNEGSKA (reference sequence). The V gene lost 5 bases and the J gene lost 4 bases, with 10 bases spanning the gap.

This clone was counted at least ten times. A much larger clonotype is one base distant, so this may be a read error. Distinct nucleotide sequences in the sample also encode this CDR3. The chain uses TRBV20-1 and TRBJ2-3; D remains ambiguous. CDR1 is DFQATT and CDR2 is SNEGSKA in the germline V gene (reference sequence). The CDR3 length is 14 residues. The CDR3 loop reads CSARERLDPDTQYF. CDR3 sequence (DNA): TGCAGTGCTAGAGAGCGGTTGGACCCAGATACGCAGTACTTT.

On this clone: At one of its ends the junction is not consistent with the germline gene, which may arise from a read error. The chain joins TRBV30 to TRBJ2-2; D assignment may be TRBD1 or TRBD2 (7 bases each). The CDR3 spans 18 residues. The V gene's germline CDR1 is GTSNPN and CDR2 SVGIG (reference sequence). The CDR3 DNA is TGTGCCTGGAGTGTACTGACAGGGAGGGTCCGGAGACACCTGGTAGCTGTTTTT. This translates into CAWSVLTGRVRRHLVAVF.

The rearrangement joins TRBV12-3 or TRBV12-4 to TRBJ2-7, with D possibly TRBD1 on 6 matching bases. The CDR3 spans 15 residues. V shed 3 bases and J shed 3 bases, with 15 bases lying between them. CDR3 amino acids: CASSFRAGVVYEQYF. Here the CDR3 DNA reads TGTGCCAGCAGTTTTAGGGCAGGGGTGGTCTACGAGCAGTACTTC.

The CDR3 region is CATSDWDSPSYEQYF. Here the CDR3 DNA reads TGTGCCACCAGTGATTGGGACAGCCCCTCCTACGAGCAGTACTTC. The J gene is TRBJ2-7, the V gene TRBV24-1; 7 nucleotides agree with TRBD1. The CDR3 has 15 residues. Germline CDR1 and CDR2: KGHDR and SFDVKD. Trimming took 2 bases from V and 0 from J; bases not matched to a gene: 3.